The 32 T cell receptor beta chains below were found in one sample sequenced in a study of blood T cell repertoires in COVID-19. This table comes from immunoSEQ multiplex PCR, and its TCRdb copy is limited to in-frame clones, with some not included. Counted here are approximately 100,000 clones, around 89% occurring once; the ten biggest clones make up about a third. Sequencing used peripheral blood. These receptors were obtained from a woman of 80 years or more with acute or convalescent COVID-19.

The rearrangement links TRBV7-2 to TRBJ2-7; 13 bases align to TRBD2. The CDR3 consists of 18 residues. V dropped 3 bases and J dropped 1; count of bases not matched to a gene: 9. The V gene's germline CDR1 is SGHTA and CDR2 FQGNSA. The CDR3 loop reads CASSFTGLAGAGSYEQYF. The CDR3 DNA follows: TGTGCCAGCAGCTTTACCGGACTAGCGGGGGCTGGGTCCTACGAGCAGTACTTC.

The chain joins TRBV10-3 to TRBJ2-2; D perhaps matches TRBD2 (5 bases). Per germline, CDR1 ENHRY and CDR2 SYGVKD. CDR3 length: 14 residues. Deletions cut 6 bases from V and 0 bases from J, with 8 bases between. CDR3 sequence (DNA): TGTGCCATCAGGGCGGGTTCGAACACCGGGGAGCTGTTTTTT. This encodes CAIRAGSNTGELFF.

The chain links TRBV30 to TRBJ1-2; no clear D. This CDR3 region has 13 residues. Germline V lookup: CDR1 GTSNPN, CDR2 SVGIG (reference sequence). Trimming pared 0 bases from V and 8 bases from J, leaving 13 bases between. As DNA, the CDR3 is TGTGCCTGGAGTGTATTTGCAGCCGGGGGCTACACCTTC. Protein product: CAWSVFAAGGYTF. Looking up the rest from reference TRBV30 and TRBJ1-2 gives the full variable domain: SQTIHQWPATLVQPVGSPLSLECTVEGTSNPNLYWYRQAAGRGLQLLFYSVGIGQISSEVPQNLSASRPQDRQFILSSKKLLLSDSGFYLCAWSVFAAGGYTFGSGTRLTVV.

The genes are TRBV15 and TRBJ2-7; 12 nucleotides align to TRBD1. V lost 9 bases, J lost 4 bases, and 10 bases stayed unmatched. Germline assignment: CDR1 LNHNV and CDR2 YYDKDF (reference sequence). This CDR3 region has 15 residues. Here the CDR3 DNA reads TGTGCCACAGTAGACCGGGACAGGGGGCGATACGAGCAGTACTTC. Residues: CATVDRDRGRYEQYF.

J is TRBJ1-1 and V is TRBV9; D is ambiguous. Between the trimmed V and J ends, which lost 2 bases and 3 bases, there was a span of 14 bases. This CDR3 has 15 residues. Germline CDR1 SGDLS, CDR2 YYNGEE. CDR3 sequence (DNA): TGTGCCAGCAGCGTCACCGCGGGGTCAGACACTGAAGCTTTCTTT. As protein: CASSVTAGSDTEAFF.

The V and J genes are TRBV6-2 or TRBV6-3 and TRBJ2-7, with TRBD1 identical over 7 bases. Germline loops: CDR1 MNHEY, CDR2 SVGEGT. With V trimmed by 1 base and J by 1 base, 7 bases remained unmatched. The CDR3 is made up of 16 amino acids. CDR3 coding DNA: TGTGCCAGCAGTTACTTGGGACAGAGTTATTCCTACGAGCAGTACTTC. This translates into CASSYLGQSYSYEQYF.

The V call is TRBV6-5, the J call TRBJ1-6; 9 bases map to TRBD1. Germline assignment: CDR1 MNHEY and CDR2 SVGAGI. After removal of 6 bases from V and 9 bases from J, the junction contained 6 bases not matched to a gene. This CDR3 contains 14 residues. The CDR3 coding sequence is TGTGCCAGCAGGGTAGGGACAGGGTCTTCACCCCTCCACTTT. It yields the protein CASRVGTGSSPLHF.

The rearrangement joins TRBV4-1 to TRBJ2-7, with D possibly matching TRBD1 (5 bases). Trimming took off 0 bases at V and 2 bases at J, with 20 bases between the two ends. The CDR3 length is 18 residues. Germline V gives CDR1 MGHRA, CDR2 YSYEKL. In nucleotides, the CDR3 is TGCGCCAGCAGCCAAGATGGTCAGGGAAAAGGTTTTCCCTACGAGCAGTACTTC. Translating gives CASSQDGQGKGFPYEQYF.

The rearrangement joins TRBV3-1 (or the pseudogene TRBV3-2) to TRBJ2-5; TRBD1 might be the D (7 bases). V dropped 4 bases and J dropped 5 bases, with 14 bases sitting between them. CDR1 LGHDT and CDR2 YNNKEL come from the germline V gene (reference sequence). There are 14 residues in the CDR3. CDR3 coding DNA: TGTGCCAGCAGCCGCCAGGGGGGCCGGGAGACCCAGTACTTC. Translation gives CASSRQGGRETQYF.

The DNA of the CDR3 is TGTGCCAGCAGCCTACTCGGACAGGGGGCGGGACAGCCCCAGCATTTT. Translation gives CASSLLGQGAGQPQHF. J is TRBJ1-5 and V is TRBV6-2 or TRBV6-3; TRBD1 matches 11 bases. Germline CDR1 reads MNHEY; CDR2 reads SVGEGT. This CDR3 is built from 16 residues. The ends lost 6 bases at V and 7 bases at J; junction bases unmatched: 11.

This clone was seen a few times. Here the CDR3 DNA reads TGTGCCAGCAGCCGGGGACAGGGGTTCTACGAGCAGTACTTC. As protein: CASSRGQGFYEQYF. This rearrangement joins TRBV5-4 to TRBJ2-7; TRBD1 matches 10 bases. J lost 3 bases, V lost 4 bases, and 4 bases had no gene match. The CDR3 sequence is 14 residues long. Germline CDR1 SGHNT, CDR2 YYREEE (reference sequence).

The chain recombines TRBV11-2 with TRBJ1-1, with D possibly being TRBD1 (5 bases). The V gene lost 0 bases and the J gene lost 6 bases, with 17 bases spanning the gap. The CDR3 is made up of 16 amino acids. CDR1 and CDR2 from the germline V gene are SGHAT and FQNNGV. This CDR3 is CASSLEAGILGAEAFF. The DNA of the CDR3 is TGTGCCAGCAGCTTAGAGGCCGGAATTTTAGGGGCTGAAGCTTTCTTT.

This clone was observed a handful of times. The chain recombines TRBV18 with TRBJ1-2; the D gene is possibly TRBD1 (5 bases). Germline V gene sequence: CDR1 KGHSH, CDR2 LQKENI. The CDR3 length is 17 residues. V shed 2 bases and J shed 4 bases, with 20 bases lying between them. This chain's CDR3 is CASSPGGSPGLGYGYTF. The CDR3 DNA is TGTGCCAGCTCACCAGGGGGGAGTCCGGGGCTTGGCTATGGCTACACCTTC.

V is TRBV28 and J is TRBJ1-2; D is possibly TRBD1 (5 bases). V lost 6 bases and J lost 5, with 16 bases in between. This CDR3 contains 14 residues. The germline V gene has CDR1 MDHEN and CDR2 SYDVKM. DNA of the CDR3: TGTGCCAGCAGAACGCAGGGTGCCTCTTATGGCTACACCTTC. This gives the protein CASRTQGASYGYTF.

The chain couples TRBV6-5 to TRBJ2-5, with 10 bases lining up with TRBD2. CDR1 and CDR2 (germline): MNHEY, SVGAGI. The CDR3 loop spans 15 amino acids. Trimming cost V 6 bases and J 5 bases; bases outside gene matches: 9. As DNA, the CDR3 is TGTGCCAGCAGGTCCCTAGCGGGGGCAGTCGAGACCCAGTACTTC. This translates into CASRSLAGAVETQYF.

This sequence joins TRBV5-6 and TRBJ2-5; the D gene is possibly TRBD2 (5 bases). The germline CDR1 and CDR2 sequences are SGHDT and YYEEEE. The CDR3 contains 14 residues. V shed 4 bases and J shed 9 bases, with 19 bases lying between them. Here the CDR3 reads CASSPLDLPGAQYF. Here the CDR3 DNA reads TGTGCCAGCAGCCCACTAGACCTCCCTGGGGCCCAGTACTTC.

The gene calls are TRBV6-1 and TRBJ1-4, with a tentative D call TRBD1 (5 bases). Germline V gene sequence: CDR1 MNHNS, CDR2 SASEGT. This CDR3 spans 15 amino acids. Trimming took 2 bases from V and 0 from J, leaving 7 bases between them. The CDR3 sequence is CASSELTATNEKLFF. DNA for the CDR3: TGTGCCAGCAGTGAATTGACAGCAACTAATGAAAAACTGTTTTTT.

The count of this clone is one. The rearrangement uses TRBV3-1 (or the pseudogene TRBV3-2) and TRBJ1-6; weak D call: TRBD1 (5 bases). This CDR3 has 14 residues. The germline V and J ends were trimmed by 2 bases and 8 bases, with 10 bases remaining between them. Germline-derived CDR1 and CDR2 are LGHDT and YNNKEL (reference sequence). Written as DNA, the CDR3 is TGTGCCAGCAGCCAATACGGGGGGGATTCACCCCTCCACTTT. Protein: CASSQYGGDSPLHF.

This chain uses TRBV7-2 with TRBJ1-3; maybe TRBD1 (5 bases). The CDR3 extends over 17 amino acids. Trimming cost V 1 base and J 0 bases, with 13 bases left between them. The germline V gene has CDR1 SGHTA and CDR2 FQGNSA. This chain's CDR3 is CASSLGQGYFSGNTIYF. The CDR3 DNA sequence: TGTGCCAGCAGCTTAGGGCAGGGATATTTCTCTGGAAACACCATATATTTT.

The CDR3, as DNA: TGTGCCAGCAGTTACGGCGGGGGACTCTACAATGAGCAGTTCTTC. Its translation: CASSYGGGLYNEQFF. The V gene is TRBV6-5, the J gene TRBJ2-1; 7 nucleotides match TRBD2. The length of the CDR3 is 15 residues. The junction had 4 bases not matched to a gene; V was cut back by 2 bases and J by 3 bases. CDR1 MNHEY and CDR2 SVGAGI come from the germline V gene.

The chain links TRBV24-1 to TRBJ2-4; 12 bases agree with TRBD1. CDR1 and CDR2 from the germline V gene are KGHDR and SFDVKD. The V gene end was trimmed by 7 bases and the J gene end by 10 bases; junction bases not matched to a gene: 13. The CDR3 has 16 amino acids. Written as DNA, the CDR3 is TGTGCCACCAGCCCCGGGACAGGGGGCGCGGGGGGGATTCAGTACTTC. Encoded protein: CATSPGTGGAGGIQYF.

The CDR3: CASSRLRTGAREDTQYF. The DNA of the CDR3 is TGTGCCAGCAGCAGACTCCGGACAGGGGCACGGGAAGATACGCAGTATTTT. This chain joins TRBV7-9 and TRBJ2-3, with 9 bases aligning to TRBD1. This CDR3 region has 17 residues. The trim removed 5 bases at V and 5 bases at J, leaving 14 bases unmatched. In germline, CDR1 is SEHNR, CDR2 FQNEAQ (reference sequence).

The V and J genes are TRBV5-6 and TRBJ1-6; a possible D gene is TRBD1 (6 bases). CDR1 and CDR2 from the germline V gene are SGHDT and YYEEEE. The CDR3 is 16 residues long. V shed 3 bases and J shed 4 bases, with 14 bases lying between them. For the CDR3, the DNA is TGTGCCAGCAGCTCACAGGGCTTAGGTTATAATTCACCCCTCCACTTT. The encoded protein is CASSSQGLGYNSPLHF.

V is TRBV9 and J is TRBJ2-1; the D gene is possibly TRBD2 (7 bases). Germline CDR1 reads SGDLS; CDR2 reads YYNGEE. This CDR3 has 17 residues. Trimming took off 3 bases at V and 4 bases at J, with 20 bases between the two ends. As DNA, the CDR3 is TGTGCCAGCAGCGGGACCTCGGGGGGCCGCGCTTACAATGAGCAGTTCTTC. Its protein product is CASSGTSGGRAYNEQFF.

CDR3 in amino acids: CASRGATEPQHF. CDR3 in DNA: TGTGCCAGCAGGGGGGCCACGGAGCCCCAGCATTTT. The J gene is TRBJ1-5, the V gene TRBV12-3 or TRBV12-4; maybe TRBD1 (6 bases). There are 12 residues in the CDR3. Trimming shortened V by 6 bases and J by 8 bases, and 11 bases separated the two germline ends.

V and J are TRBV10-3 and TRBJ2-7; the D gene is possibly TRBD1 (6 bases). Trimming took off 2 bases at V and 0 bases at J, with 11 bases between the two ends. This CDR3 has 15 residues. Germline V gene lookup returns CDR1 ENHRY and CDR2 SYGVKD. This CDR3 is CAISEAGVSSYEQYF. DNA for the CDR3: TGTGCCATCAGTGAGGCAGGGGTGAGCTCCTACGAGCAGTACTTC.

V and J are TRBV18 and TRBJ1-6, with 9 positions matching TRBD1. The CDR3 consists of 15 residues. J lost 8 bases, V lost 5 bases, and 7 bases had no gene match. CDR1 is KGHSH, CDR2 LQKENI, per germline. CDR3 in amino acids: CASSFTGGRDSPLHF. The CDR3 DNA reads TGTGCCAGCTCATTCACAGGGGGCAGGGATTCACCCCTCCACTTT.

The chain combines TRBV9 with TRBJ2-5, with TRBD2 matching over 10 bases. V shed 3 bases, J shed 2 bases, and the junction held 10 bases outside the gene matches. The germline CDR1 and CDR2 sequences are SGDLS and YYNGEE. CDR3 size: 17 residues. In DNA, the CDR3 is TGTGCCAGCAGCGATGGGCTAGCGGGGGCCTTTCAAGAGACCCAGTACTTC. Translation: CASSDGLAGAFQETQYF.

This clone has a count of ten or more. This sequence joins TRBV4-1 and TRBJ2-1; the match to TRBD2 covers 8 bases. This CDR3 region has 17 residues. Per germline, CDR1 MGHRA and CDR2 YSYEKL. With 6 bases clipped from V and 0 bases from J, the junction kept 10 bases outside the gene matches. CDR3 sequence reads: CASRYVGGGSSYNEQFF. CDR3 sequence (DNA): TGCGCCAGCAGATACGTCGGGGGGGGAAGCTCCTACAATGAGCAGTTCTTC.

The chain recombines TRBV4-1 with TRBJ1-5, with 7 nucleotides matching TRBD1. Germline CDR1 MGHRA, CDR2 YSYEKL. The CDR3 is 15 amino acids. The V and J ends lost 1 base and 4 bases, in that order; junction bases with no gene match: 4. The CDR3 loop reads CASSQAQGENQPQHF. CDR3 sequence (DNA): TGCGCCAGCAGCCAAGCCCAGGGGGAAAATCAGCCCCAGCATTTT.

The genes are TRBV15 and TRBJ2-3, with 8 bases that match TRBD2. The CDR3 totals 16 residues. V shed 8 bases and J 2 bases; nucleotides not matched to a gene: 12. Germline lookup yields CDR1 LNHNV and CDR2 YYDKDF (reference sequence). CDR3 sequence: CATSEGQRGNTDTQYF. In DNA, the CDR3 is TGTGCCACCTCAGAGGGTCAGCGGGGGAACACAGATACGCAGTATTTT.

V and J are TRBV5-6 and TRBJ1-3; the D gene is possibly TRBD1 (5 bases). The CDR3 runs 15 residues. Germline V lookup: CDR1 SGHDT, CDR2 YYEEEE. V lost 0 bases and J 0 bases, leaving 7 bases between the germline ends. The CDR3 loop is CASSLGGASGNTIYF. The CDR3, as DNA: TGTGCCAGCAGCTTGGGGGGCGCCTCTGGAAACACCATATATTTT.